The clone carrying this T cell receptor beta chain was seen at least ten times. The read stops 3 residues short of the end of the CDR3; the missing end is completed from the germline J gene. The data derive from a study of T cell clonality in common variable immunodeficiency. Repertoires were generated with immunoSEQ multiplex PCR, while TCRdb's copy carries only in-frame clones and drops some. The counts give some 45,000 clones, none of them seen only once; 2% to 2.5% is held by the top ten. The CDR3 has 15 amino acids. Germline V gives CDR1 SGHRS, CDR2 YFSETQ. V lost 1 base, J lost 6 bases, and 5 bases stayed unmatched.

The origin of this receptor is a person aged 18-70 years in good health. Material for sequencing was peripheral blood mononuclear cells. The chain uses TRBV5-1 and TRBJ2-2; 8 nucleotides line up with TRBD2. The part of the CDR3 DNA that was read is TGCGCCAGCAGCTTGTTAGCGGGAAGCGCCGGGGAG. Translating gives CASSLLAGSAGE. Given in full, the CDR3 is CASSLLAGSAGELFF.